These T cell receptor beta chains were read from a single sample in a study of T cell repertoires in cytomegalovirus infection. TCRdb reanalysed the reads using MiXCR and keeps one entry per CDR3 protein. The data contain some 180,000 distinct CDR3 sequences, approximately 9.7% of them singletons. The sequencing input was PBMCs. The receptor set was obtained from a human donor in good health (CMV status not recorded). Some clones in this sample may be carry-over from other donors' samples. Each CDR3 is given with its conserved first and last residue. A D gene is named only where the DNA matches it firmly. Expanded clones get a size class; other rows say once, few or many, or leave the size out.

J gene,clone size,D gene,V gene,CDR3 DNA,CDR3 protein
TRBJ1-3,NA,NA,TRBV30,TGTGCCTGGTACTCGCGGGGGGCCAGATCTTCTGGAAACACCATATATTTT,CAWYSRGARSSGNTIYF
TRBJ2-7,NA,TRBD2,TRBV20-1,TGCAGTGCTAGATCCCACGGGAGGCCCGGCGAGCAGTACTTC,CSARSHGRPGEQYF
TRBJ2-1,many,NA,TRBV6-2/TRBV6-3,TGTGCCAGCAGACCTAACCCGGGACTGCAGTTCTTC,CASRPNPGLQFF
TRBJ2-1,many,NA,TRBV15,TGTGCCACCAGCAGAGCCCCCTTAGGGGGAGGGAGCAATGAGCAGTTCTTC,CATSRAPLGGGSNEQFF
TRBJ1-1,many,TRBD1,TRBV10-2,TGCGCCAGCATCCAGGGGGACACTGAAGCTTTCTTT,CASIQGDTEAFF
TRBJ2-1,few,TRBD2,TRBV19,TGTGCCAGTAGTGGTAGCGGGGCGGATTCCTACAATGAGCAGTTCTTC,CASSGSGADSYNEQFF
TRBJ1-2,few,NA,TRBV20-1,TGCAGTGCTAGTGGTGATTCCTATGGCTACACCTTC,CSASGDSYGYTF
TRBJ2-5,few,NA,TRBV7-9,TGTGCCAGCAGCCCCGAGGCGGGGCCGCCCCAAGAGACCCAGTACTTC,CASSPEAGPPQETQYF
TRBJ2-2,many,NA,TRBV7-8,TGTGCCAGCAGCTCCGCTAATATCTTGCCGGCTCGCACCGGGGAGCTGTTTTTT,CASSSANILPARTGELFF
TRBJ2-2,many,NA,TRBV7-2,TGTGCCAGCAGCTTAGCAGTTTGGGGAACCGGGGAGCTGTTTTTT,CASSLAVWGTGELFF
TRBJ1-1,many,TRBD1,TRBV11-2,TGTGCCAGCAGCGCTGGACAGGGTTCGAACACTGAAGCTTTCTTT,CASSAGQGSNTEAFF
TRBJ2-7,few,NA,TRBV29-1,TGCAGCGTTGAAGATCGCGGCAGGGCCCACGAGCAGTACTTC,CSVEDRGRAHEQYF
TRBJ1-2,many,TRBD1,TRBV6-2/TRBV6-3,TGTGCCAGCAGTCTACGCGCCGGGACAGGGAGATCCAACTATGGCTACACCTTC,CASSLRAGTGRSNYGYTF
TRBJ1-2,many,NA,TRBV7-2,TGTGCCAGCAGTGCGACCGCCAAGACGGGCTATGGCTACACCTTC,CASSATAKTGYGYTF
TRBJ2-7,NA,NA,TRBV29-1,TGCAGCGTGGTGGGGGGGCGAGGGTACGAGCAGTACTTC,CSVVGGRGYEQYF
TRBJ2-1,many,TRBD2,TRBV12-3/TRBV12-4,TGTGCCAGCAGTTCCGGGACTAGCGGGGACAATGAGCAGTTCTTC,CASSSGTSGDNEQFF